The 25 T cell receptor beta chains below all came from one sample that was sequenced in a study of T cell clones after liver transplantation. Only in-frame clones appear in the TCRdb table, and some are missing; sequencing was by immunoSEQ multiplex PCR. The profile shows some 11,000 clones, about 76% of them singletons. The sample here was CD4+ T cells from blood, taken around 33 months after liver transplant. The source is a human patient who received a liver transplant. Some T cells here may be from the graft donor.

The chain combines TRBV4-1 with TRBJ2-5; TRBD1 agrees at 9 bases. Germline trimming cut 4 bases from V and 2 bases from J; bases unmatched to any gene: 8. Per germline, CDR1 MGHRA and CDR2 YSYEKL. This CDR3 is 16 amino acids long. The CDR3 coding sequence is TGCGCCAGCAGCCGGGGACAGGGCAACGATCAAGAGACCCAGTACTTC. This encodes CASSRGQGNDQETQYF.

The chain links TRBV5-1 to TRBJ1-2; D remains unclear. Per germline, CDR1 SGHRS and CDR2 YFSETQ. The CDR3 is 13 amino acids. Trimming took 0 bases from V and 5 from J, leaving 8 bases between them. This chain's CDR3 is CASSLEAGYGYTF. Here the CDR3 DNA reads TGCGCCAGCAGCTTGGAAGCGGGATATGGCTACACCTTC.

V and J are TRBV6-1 and TRBJ2-7; 16 nucleotides align to TRBD2. J was trimmed by 7 bases and V by 2 bases; bases with no gene match: 8. Per the germline V gene, CDR1 is MNHNS and CDR2 is SASEGT. CDR3 size: 17 residues. The CDR3 DNA reads TGTGCCAGCAGTGAAAAGGGACTAGCGGGGGGGCGGCGAGAGCAGTACTTC. As protein: CASSEKGLAGGRREQYF.

V gene TRBV5-1 combines with J gene TRBJ2-7; unclear D gene. This CDR3 comprises 12 residues. CDR1 SGHRS and CDR2 YFSETQ come from the germline V gene. Trimming removed 0 bases from V and 6 bases from J, with 7 bases in between. For the CDR3, the DNA is TGCGCCAGCAGCTTGGACATGGCCGAGCAGTACTTC. It yields the protein CASSLDMAEQYF.

A word on this clone: Other DNA sequences from this sample encode an identical CDR3 as well. This chain uses TRBV19 with TRBJ1-1, with D possibly matching TRBD1 (5 bases). The germline V and J ends were trimmed by 9 bases and 1 base, with 9 bases remaining between them. Germline V gene sequence: CDR1 LNHDA, CDR2 SQIVND (reference sequence). The CDR3 spans 12 residues. The CDR3 region is CASRGGNTEAFF. CDR3 nucleotide sequence: TGTGCCAGCCGGGGGGGGAACACTGAAGCTTTCTTT.

This clone has just a few counts. The V gene is TRBV7-9, the J gene TRBJ2-1; 10 nucleotides align to TRBD2. The CDR3 length is 18 residues. V lost 0 bases, J lost 0 bases, and 5 bases stayed unmatched. CDR1 SEHNR and CDR2 FQNEAQ come from the germline V gene (reference sequence). The CDR3 DNA sequence: TGTGCCAGCAGCTTAGCCCCGGGACTAGCGTTCTCCTACAATGAGCAGTTCTTC. This translates into CASSLAPGLAFSYNEQFF.

The rearrangement links TRBV27 to TRBJ2-3; perhaps TRBD2 as D (6 bases). The V gene lost 7 bases and the J gene lost 0 bases, with 11 bases spanning the gap. This CDR3 is 14 amino acids long. Per the germline V gene, CDR1 is MNHEY and CDR2 is SMNVEV (reference sequence). The CDR3 reads CASTPRGSTDTQYF. The CDR3 region has the DNA TGTGCCAGCACCCCCCGGGGGAGCACAGATACGCAGTATTTT.

This clone turned up a few times. The V call is TRBV27, the J call TRBJ1-6, with 8 bases that match TRBD1. Germline CDR1 MNHEY, CDR2 SMNVEV (reference sequence). CDR3 size: 18 residues. The ends lost 0 bases at V and 7 bases at J; junction bases unmatched: 11. DNA for the CDR3: TGTGCCAGCAGTTTATCGGGACAGGCAGTCCGATACAATTCACCCCTCCACTTT. Protein product: CASSLSGQAVRYNSPLHF.

In this sample, this clone turned up once. V is TRBV5-5 and J is TRBJ2-1, with D unresolved. Trimming removed 2 bases at V and 1 base at J, with 4 bases between. Germline CDR1 SGHKS, CDR2 YYEKEE (reference sequence). The CDR3 loop spans 13 amino acids. The CDR3 region is CASSFGSYNEQFF. The CDR3 bases are TGTGCCAGCAGCTTTGGATCCTACAATGAGCAGTTCTTC.

The V and J genes are TRBV7-8 and TRBJ2-7; D perhaps matches TRBD2 (6 bases). Germline values: CDR1 SGHVS, CDR2 FQNEAQ. V lost 3 bases and J 6 bases, leaving 21 bases between the germline ends. There are 16 residues in the CDR3. The CDR3 DNA is TGTGCCAGCAGCTTGTTCGGGAGTAACCCGATCGGCGAGCAGTACGTC. The encoded protein is CASSLFGSNPIGEQYV.

J is TRBJ1-4 and V is TRBV30, with D tentatively TRBD1 (6 bases). Trimming left V 5 bases short and J 8 bases short, with 12 bases between. The CDR3 runs to 12 residues. The germline CDR1 and CDR2 sequences are GTSNPN and SVGIG (reference sequence). In nucleotides, the CDR3 is TGTGCCTGGCGTTATCAGGGGGAAAAACTGTTTTTT. Its protein is CAWRYQGEKLFF.

The chain joins TRBV28 to TRBJ1-4, with a weak D call TRBD1 (6 bases). This CDR3 spans 15 amino acids. The V and J ends lost 6 bases and 0 bases respectively, with 11 bases between them. CDR1 is MDHEN, CDR2 SYDVKM, per germline. DNA of the CDR3: TGTGCCAGCAGCCGTACAGGGACAACTAATGAAAAACTGTTTTTT. It is translated as CASSRTGTTNEKLFF.

There are a few counts of this clone. This chain connects TRBV4-2 to TRBJ2-2; 9 positions agree with TRBD2. CDR1 LGHNA and CDR2 YNFKEQ come from the germline V gene. J lost 3 bases, V lost 1 base, and 0 bases had no gene match. The CDR3 runs 15 residues. CDR3 amino acids: CASSQASGDTGELFF. CDR3 DNA: TGTGCCAGCAGCCAAGCTAGCGGGGACACCGGGGAGCTGTTTTTT.

The J gene is TRBJ2-1, the V gene TRBV7-9; perhaps TRBD1 as D (5 bases). Trimming removed 4 bases from V and 5 bases from J, with 18 bases in between. This CDR3 contains 16 residues. Germline V gene lookup returns CDR1 SEHNR and CDR2 FQNEAQ (reference sequence). The CDR3: CASSSILGARDNEQFF. CDR3 bases: TGTGCCAGCAGCTCCATATTAGGGGCACGAGACAATGAGCAGTTCTTC.

The rearrangement joins TRBV6-5 to TRBJ1-2, with TRBD1 as a possible D gene (5 bases). The germline CDR1 and CDR2 sequences are MNHEY and SVGAGI. The CDR3 consists of 13 residues. Trimming pared 2 bases from V and 6 bases from J, leaving 10 bases between. CDR3 residues: CASSYHQGNGYTF. The CDR3 nucleotides are TGTGCCAGCAGTTACCACCAGGGCAATGGCTACACCTTC.

The chain uses TRBV7-9 and TRBJ1-2; no clear D gene. Germline CDR1 reads SEHNR; CDR2 reads FQNEAQ (reference sequence). This CDR3 is built from 11 residues. V gave up 10 bases and J gave up 4 bases, with 10 bases separating them. The CDR3 region has the DNA TGTGCCACCACTGGAGGCTATGGCTACACCTTC. The encoded protein is CATTGGYGYTF.

This chain's CDR3 is CASSSGQGPYSNQPQHF. CDR3 sequence (DNA): TGTGCCAGCAGCTCTGGACAGGGACCCTATAGCAATCAGCCCCAGCATTTT. The chain joins TRBV7-2 to TRBJ1-5; TRBD1 matches at 8 bases. Trimming took 4 bases from V and 0 from J; bases not matched to a gene: 8. This CDR3 has 17 residues. Germline V lookup: CDR1 SGHTA, CDR2 FQGNSA.

The V and J genes are TRBV7-9 and TRBJ2-7; D is tentatively TRBD1 or TRBD2 (5 bases each). Germline V gives CDR1 SEHNR, CDR2 FQNEAQ (reference sequence). Trimming stripped 5 bases from V and 0 bases from J, with 17 bases between. The CDR3 is 16 amino acids. The DNA of the CDR3 is TGTGCCAGCAGCCCCCAACGGGGTGGGGGCTCCTACGAGCAGTACTTC. Its protein product is CASSPQRGGGSYEQYF.

This clone was counted between two and nine times. The rearrangement uses TRBV4-3 and TRBJ1-3; 8 bases map to TRBD1. V was pared by 4 bases and J by 4 bases, with 15 bases of the junction left unmatched. Germline CDR1 LGHNA, CDR2 YSLEER. This CDR3 has 18 amino acids. The CDR3 coding sequence is TGCGCCAGCAGCCTTGCTGGCACTCCGGGACAGGAAGGAAACACCATATATTTT. Translating it yields CASSLAGTPGQEGNTIYF.

V gene TRBV6-1 combines with J gene TRBJ2-3; 7 nucleotides align to TRBD2. Germline-derived CDR1 and CDR2 are MNHNS and SASEGT. The CDR3 is made up of 14 amino acids. The V gene end was trimmed by 5 bases and the J gene end by 6 bases; junction bases not matched to a gene: 8. The CDR3 sequence: CASSIGGGGDTQYF. In DNA, the CDR3 is TGTGCCAGCAGTATAGGCGGGGGAGGTGATACGCAGTATTTT.

This sequence joins TRBV6-4 and TRBJ2-5; 7 positions match TRBD2. The CDR3 runs 15 residues. CDR1 is MRHNA, CDR2 SNTAGT, per germline. V lost 8 bases and J lost 5; bases outside the gene matches: 14. The CDR3 coding sequence is TGTGCCAGCCATACCTTTGGGGGGGAGGAGGAGACCCAGTACTTC. Its protein product is CASHTFGGEEETQYF.

This clone has only a few counts. The J gene is TRBJ2-3, the V gene TRBV18; 11 positions match TRBD2. Germline V gives CDR1 KGHSH, CDR2 LQKENI. The trim removed 6 bases at V and 2 bases at J, leaving 13 bases unmatched. This CDR3 has 18 amino acids. CDR3 in amino acids: CASSRPGTSGDNTDTQYF. CDR3 nucleotides: TGTGCCAGCTCCCGCCCCGGGACTAGCGGAGACAACACAGATACGCAGTATTTT.

This clone is deemed medium-sized (0.01 to 0.1%). The gene calls are TRBV28 and TRBJ1-3; possible D gene TRBD1, 6 bases. Germline-derived CDR1 and CDR2 are MDHEN and SYDVKM. This CDR3 spans 15 amino acids. Trimming took off 2 bases at V and 0 bases at J, with 8 bases between the two ends. The CDR3 DNA follows: TGTGCCAGCAGTTTAGGACAGTACTCTGGAAACACCATATATTTT. It yields the protein CASSLGQYSGNTIYF.

The rearrangement links TRBV29-1 to TRBJ2-5; no clear D gene. V was cut by 2 bases and J by 4 bases, with 11 bases left in between. The CDR3 extends over 13 amino acids. From germline, CDR1 is SQVTM and CDR2 ANQGSEA. CDR3 in amino acids: CSVESGLRETQYF. Written as DNA, the CDR3 is TGCAGCGTTGAATCTGGGTTGAGAGAGACCCAGTACTTC.

The gene calls are TRBV7-9 and TRBJ1-2; 8 bases agree with TRBD1. Germline-derived CDR1 and CDR2 are SEHNR and FQNEAQ (reference sequence). This CDR3 comprises 13 residues. V lost 4 bases to trimming and J lost 13 bases; unmatched junction nucleotides: 11. This CDR3 reads CASSSTGENGGTF. The CDR3 nucleotides are TGTGCCAGCAGCTCGACAGGGGAAAATGGAGGCACCTTC. Variable domain in full (rest from reference TRBV7-9 and TRBJ1-2): DTGVSQNPRHKITKRGQNVTFRCDPISEHNRLYWYRQTLGQGPEFLTYFQNEAQLEKSRLLSDRFSAERPKGSFSTLEIQRTEQGDSAMYLCASSSTGENGGTFGSGTRLTVV.